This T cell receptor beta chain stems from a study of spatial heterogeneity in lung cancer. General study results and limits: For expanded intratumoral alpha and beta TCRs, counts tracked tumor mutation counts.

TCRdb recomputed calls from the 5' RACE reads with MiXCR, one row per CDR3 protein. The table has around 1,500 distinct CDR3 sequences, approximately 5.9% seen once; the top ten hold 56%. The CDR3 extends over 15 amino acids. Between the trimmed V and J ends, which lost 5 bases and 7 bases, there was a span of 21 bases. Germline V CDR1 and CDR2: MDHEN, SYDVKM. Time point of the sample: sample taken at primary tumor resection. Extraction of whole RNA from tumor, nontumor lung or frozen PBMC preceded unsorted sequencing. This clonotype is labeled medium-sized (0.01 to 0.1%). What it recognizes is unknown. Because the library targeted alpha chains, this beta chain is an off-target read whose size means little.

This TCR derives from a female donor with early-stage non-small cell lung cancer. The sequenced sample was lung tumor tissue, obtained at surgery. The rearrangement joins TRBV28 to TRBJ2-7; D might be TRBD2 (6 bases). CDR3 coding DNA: TGTGCCAGCAGTCACCCGCGGGTAGGGGCGGGGGAGCAGTACTTC. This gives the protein CASSHPRVGAGEQYF.